This T cell receptor beta chain was sequenced for a study of cytomegalovirus exposure and HLA in healthy donors. Overall study findings and caveats: Cytomegalovirus-associated TCR beta chains were listed, numbering under 200. Many donors carried some public TCRs, although rarity characterized most TCR sequences.

Only in-frame clones appear in the TCRdb table, and some are missing; sequencing was by immunoSEQ multiplex PCR. Altogether roughly 100,000 clones are present, about 85% being singletons, with the ten largest covering about 2%. The study drew the donors from its approximately 120-subject validation cohort, separate from the roughly 700-subject first cohort. This clone was seen more than once but under ten times. Its antigen is still unknown. The sequenced sample was PBMCs. The sequence was collected from a woman aged 18 to 35 in good health and CMV-seropositive.

The CDR3 sequence is CASNSPGFRETQYF. The CDR3 nucleotides read TGTGCCAGCAATTCACCGGGTTTCCGAGAGACCCAGTACTTC. The chain recombines TRBV6-1 with TRBJ2-5; D remains ambiguous. V dropped 7 bases and J dropped 4 bases, with 16 bases sitting between them. The germline V gene encodes CDR1 MNHNS and CDR2 SASEGT. The CDR3 length is 14 residues.